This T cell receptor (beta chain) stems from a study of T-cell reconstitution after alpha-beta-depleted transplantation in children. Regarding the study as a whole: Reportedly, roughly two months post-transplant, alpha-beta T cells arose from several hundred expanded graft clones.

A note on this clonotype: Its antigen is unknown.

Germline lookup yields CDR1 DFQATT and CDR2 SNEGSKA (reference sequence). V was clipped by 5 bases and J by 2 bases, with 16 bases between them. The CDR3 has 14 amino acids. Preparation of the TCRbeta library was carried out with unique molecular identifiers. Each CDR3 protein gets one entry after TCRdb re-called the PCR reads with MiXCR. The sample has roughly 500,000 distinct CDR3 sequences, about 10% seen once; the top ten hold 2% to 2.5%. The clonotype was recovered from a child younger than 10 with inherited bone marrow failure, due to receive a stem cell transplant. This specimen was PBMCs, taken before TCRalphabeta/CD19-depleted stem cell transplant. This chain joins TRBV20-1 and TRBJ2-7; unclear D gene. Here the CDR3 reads CSAAQDLSAYEQYF. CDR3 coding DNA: TGCAGTGCTGCCCAGGATTTGAGCGCCTACGAGCAGTACTTC.